Listed below are T cell receptor beta chains from one sample, sequenced in a study of T cells expressing NK-cell markers. TCRdb reworked the 5' RACE reads into one entry per CDR3 protein, no DNA. The ten most abundant clones cover around 4% of a sample with about 540,000 distinct CDR3 sequences. Material: blood T cells: a sorted CD56 or NKG2C T cell subset, CD4+ or CD8+ T cells, or bulk PBMC T cells (not recorded which). The receptors come from a man between 18 and 29 years old in good health. Both conserved end residues are part of each CDR3.

TRBJ2-5	TRBV29-1	CSVRNRAPRETQYF
TRBJ2-3	TRBV24-1	CATSDTLADTQYF
TRBJ2-2	TRBV6-5	CASSYLRDRATNTGELFF
TRBJ1-1	TRBV6-2/TRBV6-3	CASSYSGTGRLSTEAFF
TRBJ2-1	TRBV9	CASSRKGDEQFF
TRBJ2-5	TRBV20-1	CSARDYVPEPNPEQYF
TRBJ2-3	TRBV12-3/TRBV12-4	CASRPTSGWADTQYF
TRBJ2-3	TRBV10-3	CAISLTSGTTRDTQYF
TRBJ2-2	TRBV27	CASSLLDTGELFF
TRBJ2-1	TRBV7-2	CASAPAAQGAANEQFF
TRBJ2-3	TRBV20-1	CSAERTGTNDGSYITDTQYF
TRBJ2-1	TRBV7-3	CASSLTSLERETYNEQFF
TRBJ1-2	TRBV12-3/TRBV12-4	CASSLVRGGYGYTF
TRBJ2-2	TRBV15	CATGGGNTGELFF
TRBJ2-1	TRBV5-1	CASRDRDTNEQFF
TRBJ1-5	TRBV6-2/TRBV6-3	CASSYHRQGNQPQHF
TRBJ1-5	TRBV7-8	CASSLVVGGQTPQHF
TRBJ2-7	TRBV12-3/TRBV12-4	CASAASYEQYF
TRBJ1-4	TRBV7-9	CASSSTGTGATKLFF
TRBJ2-7	TRBV10-3	CAISESDLFDEQYF
TRBJ2-1	TRBV14	CASSQALPGEQFF
TRBJ2-1	TRBV25-1	CASSLPGLANEQFF
TRBJ2-5	TRBV20-1	CSARPPPPGYQETQYF
TRBJ1-1	TRBV18	CASSPPGWAEAFF
TRBJ1-6	TRBV28	CATRTTSPPLHF
TRBJ2-5	TRBV20-1	CSARGGSRVGLQETQYF
TRBJ2-5	TRBV15	CATSSWHRGLQETQYF